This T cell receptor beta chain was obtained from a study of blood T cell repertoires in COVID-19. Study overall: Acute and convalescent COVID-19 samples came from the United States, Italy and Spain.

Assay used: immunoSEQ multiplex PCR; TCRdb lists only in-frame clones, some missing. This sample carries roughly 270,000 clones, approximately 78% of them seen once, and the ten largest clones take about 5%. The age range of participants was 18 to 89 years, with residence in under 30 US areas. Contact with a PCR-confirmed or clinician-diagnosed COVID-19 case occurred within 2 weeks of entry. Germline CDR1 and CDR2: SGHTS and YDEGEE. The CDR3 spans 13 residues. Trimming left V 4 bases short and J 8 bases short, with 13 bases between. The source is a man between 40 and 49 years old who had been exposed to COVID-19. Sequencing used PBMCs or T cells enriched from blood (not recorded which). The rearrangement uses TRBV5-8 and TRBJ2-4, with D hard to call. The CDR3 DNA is TGTGCCAGCAGCCCTAGAACCTCACACATTCAGTACTTC. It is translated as CASSPRTSHIQYF. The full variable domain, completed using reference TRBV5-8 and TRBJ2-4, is EAGVTQSPTHLIKTRGQQATLRCSPISGHTSVYWYQQALGLGLQFLLWYDEGEERNRGNFPPRFSGRQFPNYSSELNVNALELEDSALYLCASSPRTSHIQYFGAGTRLSVL.